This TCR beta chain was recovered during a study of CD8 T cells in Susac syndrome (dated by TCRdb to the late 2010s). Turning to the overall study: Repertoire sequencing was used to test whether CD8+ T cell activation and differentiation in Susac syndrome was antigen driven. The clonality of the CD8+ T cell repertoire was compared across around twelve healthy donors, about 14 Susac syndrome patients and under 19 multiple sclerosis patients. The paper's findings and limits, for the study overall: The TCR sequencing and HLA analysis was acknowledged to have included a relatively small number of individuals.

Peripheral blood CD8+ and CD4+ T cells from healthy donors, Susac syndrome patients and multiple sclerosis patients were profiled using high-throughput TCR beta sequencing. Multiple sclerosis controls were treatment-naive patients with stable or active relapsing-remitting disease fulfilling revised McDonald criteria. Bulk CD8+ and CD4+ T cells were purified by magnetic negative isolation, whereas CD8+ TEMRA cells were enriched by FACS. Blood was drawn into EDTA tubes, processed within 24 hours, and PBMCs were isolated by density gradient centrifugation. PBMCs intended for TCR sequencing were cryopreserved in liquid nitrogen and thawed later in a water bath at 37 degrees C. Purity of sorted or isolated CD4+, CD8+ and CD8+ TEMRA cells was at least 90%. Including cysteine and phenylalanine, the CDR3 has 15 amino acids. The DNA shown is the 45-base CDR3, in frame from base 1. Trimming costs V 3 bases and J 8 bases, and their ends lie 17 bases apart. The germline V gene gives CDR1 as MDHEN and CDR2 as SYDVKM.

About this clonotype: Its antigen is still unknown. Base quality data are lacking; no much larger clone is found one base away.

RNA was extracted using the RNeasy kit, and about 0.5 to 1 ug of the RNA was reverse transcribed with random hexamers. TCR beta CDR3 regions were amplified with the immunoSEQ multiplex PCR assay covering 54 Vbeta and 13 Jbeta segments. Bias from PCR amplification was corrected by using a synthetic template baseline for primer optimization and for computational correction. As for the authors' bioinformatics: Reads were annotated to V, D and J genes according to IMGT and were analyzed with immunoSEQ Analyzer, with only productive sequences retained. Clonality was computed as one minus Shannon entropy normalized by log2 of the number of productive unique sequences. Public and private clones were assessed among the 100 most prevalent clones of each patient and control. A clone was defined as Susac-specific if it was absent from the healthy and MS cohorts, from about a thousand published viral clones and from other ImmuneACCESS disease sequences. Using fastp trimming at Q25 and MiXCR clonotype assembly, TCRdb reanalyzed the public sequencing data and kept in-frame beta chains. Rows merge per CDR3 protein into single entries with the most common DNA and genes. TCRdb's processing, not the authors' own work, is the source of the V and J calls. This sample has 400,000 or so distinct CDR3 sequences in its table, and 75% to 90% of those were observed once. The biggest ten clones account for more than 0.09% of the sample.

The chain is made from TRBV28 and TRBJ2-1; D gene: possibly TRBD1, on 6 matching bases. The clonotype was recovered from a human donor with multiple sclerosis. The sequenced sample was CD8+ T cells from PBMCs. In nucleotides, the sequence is TGTGCCAGCAGTTTGCGCAGGGGACCGGGCGATGAGCAGTTCTTC. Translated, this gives CASSLRRGPGDEQFF. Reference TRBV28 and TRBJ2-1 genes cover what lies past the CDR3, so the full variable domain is DVKVTQSSRYLVKRTGEKVFLECVQDMDHENMFWYRQDPGLGLRLIYFSYDVKMKEKGDIPEGYSVSREKKERFSLILESASTNQTSMYLCASSLRRGPGDEQFFGPGTRLTVL.